Here is one T cell receptor beta chain with its context. In its sample, this clone was seen once. Its antigen remains unidentified. No base-level quality is on record; no much larger clone is a single base apart. This specimen belongs to a study of blood T cell repertoires in COVID-19 (dated by TCRdb to the early 2020s). Broadly, across the study: Collaborator samples came from the United States, Italy and Spain and covered acute and convalescent phases of COVID-19. HLA class I and class II types, where available, came from metadata supplied by the sample provider rather than from assay-based typing. The material from the prospective study consisted of cDNA or gDNA derived from T cells, B-cell-depleted T cells, or PBMCs. Subjects who had been exposed to COVID-19, were actively infected with it, or had recovered from it provided the deeply sampled blood TCRbeta repertoires that made up the dataset. Samples were obtained from the ongoing ImmuneRACE study (first 160 participants) and from 1,254 subjects provided by 6 global collaborators. The repertoires were made available in a free public database intended to serve as a resource for research on the immune response to SARS-CoV-2. Sample metadata almost always included a de-identified subject ID, COVID-19 status, age in years and sex. General findings and caveats noted by the study authors: The amount of clinical and demographic metadata varied by source and participant and was provided uncurated.

TCRbeta CDR3 regions were amplified from genomic DNA using the immunoSEQ Assay, a bias-controlled multiplex PCR. In the paper's pipeline: Nucleated cell counts per sample were estimated from amplification of reference gene primers within the assay. Sequence reads were collapsed and filtered to measure the absolute abundance of every unique TCRbeta CDR3 rearrangement. Productive Simpson clonality was computed per sample as the square root of Simpson's diversity index over productive rearrangements. TCRdb limited this immuneACCESS table to in-frame rearrangements with V and J called. A share of clones is missing; checked studies link under half to unresolved V genes, and the rest is unexplained. The V and J calls and the clone size are those of that table, but D and trimming were determined from the DNA. The sample includes roughly 320,000 clones, with roughly 86% observed a single time. The biggest ten clones account for about 1.2% of the sample.

CDR1 and CDR2 were assigned from the germline V gene as MDHEN and SYDVKM. From its cysteine to its phenylalanine, the CDR3 spans 12 amino acids. Only CDR3 DNA is held: 36 bases, read in frame from base 1. V lost 5 bases and J lost 7 bases; the stretch between them is 11 bases long. Collaborating institutions collected whole blood in K2EDTA tubes following their own protocols. For TCRbeta analysis, collaborator samples were shipped as frozen whole blood, as isolated PBMCs, or as DNA extracted from either sample type. This TCR derives from a man between 65 and 79 years old with acute or convalescent COVID-19. The specimen was peripheral blood. The chain uses TRBV28 and TRBJ1-1; no D gene call is confident. CDR3 region: CASSQVRNEAFF. In nucleotide form, the sequence is TGTGCCAGCAGTCAGGTCAGGAATGAAGCTTTCTTT.